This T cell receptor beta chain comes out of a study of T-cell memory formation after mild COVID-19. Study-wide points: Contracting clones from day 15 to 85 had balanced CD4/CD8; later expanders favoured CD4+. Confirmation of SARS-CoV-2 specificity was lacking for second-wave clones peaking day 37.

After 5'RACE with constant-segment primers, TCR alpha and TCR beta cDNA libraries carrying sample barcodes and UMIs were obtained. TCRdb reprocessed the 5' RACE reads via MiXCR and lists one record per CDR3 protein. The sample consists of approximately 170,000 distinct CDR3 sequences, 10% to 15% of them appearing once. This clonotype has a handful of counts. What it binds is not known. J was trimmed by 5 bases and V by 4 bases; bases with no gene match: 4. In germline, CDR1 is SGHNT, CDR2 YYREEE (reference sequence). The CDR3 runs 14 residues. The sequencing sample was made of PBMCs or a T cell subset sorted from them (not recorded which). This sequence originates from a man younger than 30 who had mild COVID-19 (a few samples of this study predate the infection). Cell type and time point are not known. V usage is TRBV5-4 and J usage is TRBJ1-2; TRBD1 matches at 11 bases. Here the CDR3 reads CASSGGTGGYGYTF. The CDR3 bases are TGTGCCAGCAGCGGCGGGACAGGGGGATATGGCTACACCTTC.